Included here is one T cell receptor (beta chain) sequence, with context. Its antigen is unknown. No base quality information exists; no much larger clone differs at one position. Each collaborating institution followed its own protocols to collect whole blood in K2EDTA tubes. For TCRbeta analysis, collaborators shipped samples as frozen whole blood, isolated PBMCs, or DNA extracted from either of those sample types. The data stem from a study of blood T cell repertoires in COVID-19 (TCRdb year 2020). For the wider study: Collaborator samples came from the United States, Italy and Spain and covered acute and convalescent phases of COVID-19. Where available, HLA class I and class II types were taken from metadata supplied by the sample provider and were not determined by assay-based typing. Samples came from the ongoing ImmuneRACE study (first 160 participants) plus 1,254 subjects from 6 global collaborators. A de-identified subject ID, COVID-19 status, age in years and sex were almost always included in the sample metadata. A freely available public database, intended as a resource for researchers studying the immune response to SARS-CoV-2, is where the repertoires were released. The dataset comprised deeply sampled blood TCRbeta repertoires from subjects exposed to, actively infected with, or recovered from COVID-19. The prospective study material was composed of cDNA or gDNA derived from T cells, B-cell-depleted T cells, or PBMCs. General study outcomes and caveats: How much clinical and demographic metadata was included differed by source and by participant, and the metadata was provided uncurated.

TCRbeta CDR3 regions were amplified from genomic DNA using the immunoSEQ Assay, a bias-controlled multiplex PCR. In the authors' own workflow: The number of nucleated cells in each sample was estimated by amplification of reference gene primers within the assay. To quantify the absolute abundance of each unique TCRbeta CDR3 rearrangement, sequence reads were collapsed and filtered. For each sample, productive Simpson clonality was calculated as the square root of Simpson's diversity index across productive rearrangements. Held by TCRdb, this immuneACCESS table contains in-frame sequences only and omits some clones. Under half of the omission traces to an unresolved V gene where checked; the cause of the rest is unknown. V and J calls and clone size are those listed in that table; D and trimming were worked out from the DNA. The sample table lists roughly 140,000 clones, roughly 80% of them with a count of one. In total, the top ten clones hold approximately 8% of the sample.

Per the germline V gene (reference sequence), LNHDA is the CDR1 and SQIVND is the CDR2. The cysteine opens and the phenylalanine closes a CDR3 of 14 amino acids. The entry retains the CDR3 DNA only, 42 bases that are in frame from base 1. Trimming at the junction amounts to 6 bases on V and 0 bases on J, and the germline ends lie 12 bases apart. The sequence was collected from a man in his fifties or sixties with active or convalescent COVID-19. This chain is built from TRBV19 and TRBJ2-7; the D gene is possibly TRBD2, with 6 bases matching. Material for sequencing was peripheral blood. In nucleotide form, the sequence is TGTGCCAGTAGGGCGGGAAGGAGCTCCTACGAGCAGTACTTC. It encodes CASRAGRSSYEQYF.